This T cell receptor (beta chain) is from a study of blood T cell repertoires in COVID-19 (dated by TCRdb to about 2020). Regarding the research as a whole: Samples from collaborators originated in the United States, Italy and Spain and spanned both the acute and convalescent phases of COVID-19. Deeply sampled blood TCRbeta repertoires from subjects exposed to, actively infected with, or recovered from COVID-19 were included in the dataset. The samples were drawn from two sources: the first 160 participants of the ongoing ImmuneRACE study, and 1,000 to 1,500 subjects contributed by 6 global collaborators. Where available, HLA class I and class II types were taken from metadata supplied by the sample provider and were not determined by assay-based typing. The repertoires were released in a freely available public database meant as a resource for research on the immune response to SARS-CoV-2. The prospective study material was composed of cDNA or gDNA derived from T cells, B-cell-depleted T cells, or PBMCs. Nearly every sample came with metadata listing a de-identified subject ID, COVID-19 status, age in years and sex. The research as a whole found: Clinical and demographic metadata were provided uncurated, with the amount varying by source and participant.

Whole blood was collected in K2EDTA tubes by collaborating institutions according to the institutions' own protocols. Collaborator samples were shipped for TCRbeta analysis as frozen whole blood, isolated PBMCs, or DNA extracted from either sample type. This clone showed up just a few times. The antigen it binds to is not known. No much larger clone exists at a distance of one base, and base qualities are not known. Trimming takes 6 bases from V and 0 bases from J, and the germline ends sit 9 bases apart. CDR1 is given as WSHSY and CDR2 as SAAADI, both from the germline V gene. Counted from cysteine to phenylalanine, this CDR3 has 14 amino acids. Here the CDR3 DNA is all that survives: 42 bases in frame from base 1. TCRbeta CDR3 regions were amplified from genomic DNA by means of the immunoSEQ Assay, a bias-controlled multiplex PCR. The authors' analysis ran thus. Nucleated cell counts per sample were estimated from amplification of reference gene primers within the assay. To quantify the absolute abundance of each unique TCRbeta CDR3 rearrangement, sequence reads were collapsed and filtered. For each sample, productive Simpson clonality was calculated as the square root of Simpson's diversity index across productive rearrangements. TCRdb limited this immuneACCESS table to in-frame rearrangements with V and J called. A share of clones is missing; checked studies link under half to unresolved V genes, and the rest is unexplained. V, J and clone size are taken as reported in that table, and D and trimming were inferred from the DNA itself. Across this sample there are about 200,000 clones, with approximately 81% seen only once. 6% to 9.5% of the sample comes from the top ten.

This receptor was taken from a woman older than 75 with acute or convalescent COVID-19. The sample was peripheral blood. This chain joins TRBV10-2 to TRBJ1-3; no D segment can be confidently identified. The DNA sequence follows: TGCGCCAGCAGCTCCGGGTACTCTGGAAACACCATATATTTT. Translated, it reads CASSSGYSGNTIYF.